This T cell receptor beta chain stems from a study of PD-1 blockade in classical Hodgkin lymphoma. Study-level background: The patients were dosed with nivolumab 3 mg/kg, infused intravenously every 2 weeks.

The assay was immunoSEQ multiplex PCR, and TCRdb's table has in-frame clones only and misses some. Of approximately 65,000 clones detected, about 90% appear once; the ten largest clones hold around 10%. Time point meaning: cycle 4 day 1 (C4D1), after around six weeks of nivolumab. Brentuximab vedotin exposure varied among the patients, all of whom had relapsed after autologous stem cell transplantation. Study conclusions and caveats: CD4+ TCR diversity, unlike CD8+, rose significantly by C4D1.

Of note for this clone: The antigen is not known.

Germline V gene sequence: CDR1 MGHRA, CDR2 YSYEKL. The CDR3 is 16 amino acids. V was trimmed by 4 bases and J by 4 bases, leaving 19 bases between them. Source: peripheral blood mononuclear cells (PBMCs), taken before the fourth cycle of nivolumab. The chain is built from TRBV4-1 and TRBJ1-2; D is uncertain. This receptor was taken from a human donor with classical Hodgkin lymphoma. The CDR3 loop is CASSLNPILSPYGYTF. CDR3 sequence (DNA): TGCGCCAGCAGCCTCAACCCTATTCTTAGCCCCTATGGCTACACCTTC.